Listed below are T cell receptor beta chains from one sample, sequenced in a study of tumor T cells in aggressive B-cell lymphoma. Generated by immunoSEQ multiplex PCR, the TCRdb table keeps only in-frame clones and is missing some. This table has a few thousand clones, about 94% appearing once. Source material: tumor tissue. The source is an adult with diffuse large B cell lymphoma. The CDR3 runs from the conserved cysteine through the conserved F or W. Fields, in order: clone size, J gene, D gene, V gene, CDR3 DNA, CDR3 protein. A D gene is named only where the DNA matches it firmly. Not every row has a clone size; where given, it reads once, few, many or a size class.

>NA|TRBJ2-7|NA|TRBV4-3
TGCGCCAGTAGCCAAGCGGTTTCCGTGCTGCCCCTCGAGCAGTACTTC
CASSQAVSVLPLEQYF
>NA|TRBJ2-3|TRBD2|TRBV7-2
TGTGCCAGCAGCTTGATGTCGGGGGGGCGCACAGATACGCAGTATTTT
CASSLMSGGRTDTQYF
>NA|TRBJ2-1|NA|TRBV6-5
TGTGCCAGCAGTTACTCGAGTACCAATGAGCAGTTCTTC
CASSYSSTNEQFF
>once|TRBJ1-6|TRBD1|TRBV11-1
TGTGCCAGCAGCCCGGAGACAGGGGCGAGTAGGTCACCCCTCCACTTT
CASSPETGASRSPLHF
>NA|TRBJ2-3|NA|TRBV7-2
TGTGCCAGCAGCAAAAGGGGGGGGCGCGGAGATACGCAGTATTTT
CASSKRGGRGDTQYF
>NA|TRBJ1-5|NA|TRBV2
TGTGCCAGCAGTGACAGGTTACGAAGTCAGCCCCAGCATTTT
CASSDRLRSQPQHF
>NA|TRBJ2-3|TRBD2|TRBV28
TGTGCCAGCAACTTACTAGCGTCTAGCACAGATACGCAGTATTTT
CASNLLASSTDTQYF
>NA|TRBJ2-3|TRBD1|TRBV7-8
TGTGCCGGCAGCCACAGGGGGCCAGGTGAAAGCACAGATACGCAGTATTTT
CAGSHRGPGESTDTQYF
>NA|TRBJ2-3|TRBD1|TRBV6-5
TGTGCCAGCAGGGACCTGACAGGGGGAACAGATACGCAGTATTTT
CASRDLTGGTDTQYF
>NA|TRBJ2-7|TRBD1|TRBV6-4
TGTGCCAGCAGTGACTCGATTTTGATATCTTCAGGACAGGGTTTTTCGCATACATACGAGCAGTACTTC
CASSDSILISSGQGFSHTYEQYF
>NA|TRBJ2-2|TRBD2|TRBV25-1
TGTGCCAGCAGTCCGCCGCGGGGGGCAAGCGGGGAGCTGTTTTTT
CASSPPRGASGELFF
>NA|TRBJ2-7|NA|TRBV6-5
TGTGCCAGCAGTTACGGTTTCTCCGGGAACTCCTACGAGCAGTACTTC
CASSYGFSGNSYEQYF
>NA|TRBJ2-7|NA|TRBV7-9
TGTGCCAGCAGCTTGGGGGGGCACAGATCCTACGAGCAGTACTTC
CASSLGGHRSYEQYF
>NA|TRBJ2-3|TRBD2|TRBV2
TGTGCCAACACGGGACTAGCGGGGCCAAATACGCAATATTTT
CANTGLAGPNTQYF
>NA|TRBJ2-7|NA|TRBV7-8
TGTGCCAGCAGCTGGCCGCGTCGGGGTATAGAATACGAGCAGTACTTC
CASSWPRRGIEYEQYF
>NA|TRBJ1-3|TRBD1|TRBV10-3
TGTGCCATCAGTGAAAAAGGGACAGCTGGAAACACCATATATTTT
CAISEKGTAGNTIYF
>NA|TRBJ2-5|TRBD2|TRBV28
TGTGCCAGCAGCTTCGCCCGACTAGCGGGGACCCAAGAGACCCAGTACTTC
CASSFARLAGTQETQYF
>NA|TRBJ2-2|TRBD1|TRBV28
TGTGCCAGCAGTGACCCCGGACAGGTTAGCACCGGGGAGCTGTTTTTT
CASSDPGQVSTGELFF
>NA|TRBJ1-6|NA|TRBV30
TGTGCCTGGAGTGTTCCGGGGTCACCCCTCCACTTT
CAWSVPGSPLHF
>NA|TRBJ2-7|TRBD1|TRBV15
TGTGCCACCAGCATTATTTCCGGGACAGTGCCTAACGAGCAGTACTTC
CATSIISGTVPNEQYF
>NA|TRBJ2-7|TRBD2|TRBV5-6
TGTGCCAGCAGCTCCCCCAGCGGGAGGCGAGCCTACGAGCAGTACTTC
CASSSPSGRRAYEQYF
>NA|TRBJ2-2|TRBD2|TRBV28
TGTGCCAGCAGTTTATGGGGTCTAGCGGGAGCGAACACCGGGGAGCTGTTTTTT
CASSLWGLAGANTGELFF
>NA|TRBJ1-3|NA|TRBV11-2
TGTGCCAGCAGCTTAGAACGCTACTCTGGAAACACCATATATTTT
CASSLERYSGNTIYF
>NA|TRBJ1-5|TRBD1|TRBV9
TGTGCCAGCAGCGTAGACGACAGGGCTGATCAGCCCCAGCATTTT
CASSVDDRADQPQHF
>NA|TRBJ2-1|TRBD2|TRBV6-5
TGTGCCAGCAGTTACTTGGGACTAGCGTTTGAACAGTTCTTC
CASSYLGLAFEQFF
>once|TRBJ1-1|NA|TRBV10-3
TGTGCCATCAGTGAACGGGGTAGCACTGAAGCTTTCTTT
CAISERGSTEAFF